The rows below give T cell receptor beta chains drawn from one sample of a study of T cells after yellow fever vaccination. In TCRdb, the 5' RACE reads were re-called with MiXCR into one record per CDR3 protein. The data contain about 340,000 distinct CDR3 sequences, 8.5% to 10% of them singletons. Source: PBMCs, taken on the day of the first yellow fever vaccination. The receptors shown here come from a man between 18 and 35 years old who received the YFV17D yellow fever vaccine. CDR3s include the opening cysteine and the closing phenylalanine or tryptophan. The order of the fields is J gene, D gene, clone size, V gene, CDR3 DNA, CDR3 protein. A D gene is named only where the DNA matches it firmly. A clone size is listed for some rows: how often the clone was seen (once, few, many), or a class if it is expanded.

>TRBJ2-1|-|-|TRBV29-1
TGCAGGGGGGGAGAGAGCTACAATGAGCAGTTCTTC
CRGGESYNEQFF
>TRBJ2-3|-|-|TRBV2
TGTGCCAGCACCGGGACAACCATCACAGATACGCAGTATTTT
CASTGTTITDTQYF
>TRBJ2-1|TRBD1|-|TRBV9
TGTGCCAGCAGCCGACAGGGGACCAGCTCCTACAATGAGCAGTTCTTC
CASSRQGTSSYNEQFF
>TRBJ2-3|TRBD2|few|TRBV5-1
TGCGCCAGCAGGGGACTAGGCACAGATACGCAGTATTTT
CASRGLGTDTQYF
>TRBJ1-1|TRBD1|many|TRBV5-1
TGCGCCAGCAGCGTACAGGGGGGTGACACTGAAGCTTTCTTT
CASSVQGGDTEAFF
>TRBJ2-5|-|-|TRBV7-6
TGTGCCAGCAGATTCATGGGTGGGGAGACCCAGTACTTC
CASRFMGGETQYF
>TRBJ1-6|TRBD1|-|TRBV20-1
TGCAGTGCTTCGACAGGGGGCTTGCACCCTAATTCACCCCTCCACTTT
CSASTGGLHPNSPLHF
>TRBJ2-1|-|few|TRBV18
TGTGCCAGCTCACCAAGGGGGGGGGGCTCCTCCTACAATGAGCAGTTCTTC
CASSPRGGGSSYNEQFF
>TRBJ2-5|TRBD1|few|TRBV12-3/TRBV12-4
TGTGCCAGCAGTAGGGACAGGGGGGGCCAAGAGACCCAGTACTTC
CASSRDRGGQETQYF
>TRBJ1-2|-|many|TRBV5-5
TGTGCCAGCAGCCCTCAAAATCTCGGCTATGGCTACACCTTC
CASSPQNLGYGYTF
>TRBJ2-7|-|-|TRBV20-1
TGCAGTGCTAGAAAGACAGGCTCCTACGAGCAGTACTTC
CSARKTGSYEQYF
>TRBJ2-5|TRBD2|many|TRBV28
TGTGCCAGCAGTTCGGGGGGACAAGAGACCCAGTACTTC
CASSSGGQETQYF
>TRBJ1-2|-|many|TRBV24-1
TGTGCCACCAGTGATACGACGGGAGGCTACACCTTC
CATSDTTGGYTF
>TRBJ2-5|-|many|TRBV25-1
TGTGCCAGCAGTGAACGACTAGGAGGCCGGGAAGAGACCCAGTACTTC
CASSERLGGREETQYF
>TRBJ1-1|-|few|TRBV4-1
TGCGCCAGCAGCCTCAGTGTAGATCGGGCTTTCTTT
CASSLSVDRAFF
>TRBJ2-1|-|many|TRBV18
TGTGCCAGCTCACCACCGGCTCCAGGGGAGGTTGGTGAGCAGTTCTTC
CASSPPAPGEVGEQFF
>TRBJ2-7|-|-|TRBV11-2
TGTGCCAGCAGCCCCGGGATCAACGGGGGGCCGTTCTACGAGCAGTACTTC
CASSPGINGGPFYEQYF
>TRBJ1-4|TRBD1|few|TRBV29-1
TGCAGCGTTGACGGGACAGGCCCTAATGAAAAACTGTTTTTT
CSVDGTGPNEKLFF
>TRBJ2-2|TRBD1|many|TRBV6-5
TGTGCCAGCGGAGGCGGGACAGGGTACACCGGGGAGCTGTTTTTT
CASGGGTGYTGELFF
>TRBJ1-6|-|-|TRBV19
TGTGCCAGTAGTATCCCACAAACCCTACGCGGGAATTCACCCCTCCACTTT
CASSIPQTLRGNSPLHF
>TRBJ2-2|TRBD2|-|TRBV5-4
TGTGCCAGCAGCTTTGGCCAGCGGGGGAACACCGGGGAGCTGTTTTTT
CASSFGQRGNTGELFF
>TRBJ2-5|-|few|TRBV10-2
TGCGCCAGCGGGGGCGTGACCCAGTACTTC
CASGGVTQYF
>TRBJ2-1|TRBD2|-|TRBV9
TGTGCCAGCAGCGGGGGACTAGCGGGGACTTACAATGAGCAGTTCTTC
CASSGGLAGTYNEQFF
>TRBJ1-2|-|-|TRBV7-6
TGTGCCAGCAGCTTAGCAAGGGGAGTCGGCTATGGCTACACCTTC
CASSLARGVGYGYTF
>TRBJ2-2|-|-|TRBV3-1
TGTGCCAGCAGCCAAGACTGGCGGACGAACACCGGGGAGCTGTTTTTT
CASSQDWRTNTGELFF
>TRBJ2-1|TRBD1|-|TRBV27
TGTGCCAGCAGCTGGTACAGGGGATACAATGAGCAGTTCTTC
CASSWYRGYNEQFF
>TRBJ2-3|TRBD2|-|TRBV30
TGTGCCTGGACTAGCGGGGGGGCGGTAGATACGCAGTATTTT
CAWTSGGAVDTQYF
>TRBJ1-6|TRBD1|-|TRBV7-8
TGTGCCAGCAGCGCGACGAGACAGGGAAATTCACCCCTCCACTTT
CASSATRQGNSPLHF
>TRBJ1-1|-|few|TRBV11-2
TGTGCCAGCAGACCCATCCACGGGCCCCTGGGCACTGAAGCTTTCTTT
CASRPIHGPLGTEAFF
>TRBJ2-1|TRBD2|-|TRBV4-1
TGCGCCAGCAGCCAAGTCTACGGGGGGGCCGGTAATGAGCAGTTCTTC
CASSQVYGGAGNEQFF
>TRBJ2-3|-|few|TRBV12-3/TRBV12-4
TGTGCCAGCAGCATCACCGAGGGTTGGGATACGCAGTATTTT
CASSITEGWDTQYF
>TRBJ2-5|-|-|TRBV5-1
TGCGCCACCCGATTTGGACTGAGCGGGGAGACCCAGTACTTC
CATRFGLSGETQYF
>TRBJ1-6|-|-|TRBV28
TGTGCCAGCAGTGAACATGGAAATTCCTATAATTCACCCCTCCACTTT
CASSEHGNSYNSPLHF
>TRBJ1-1|-|-|TRBV9
TGTGCCAGCAGCGTAGGTCCCCATGAAAACACTGAAGCTTTCTTT
CASSVGPHENTEAFF
>TRBJ1-2|-|-|TRBV20-1
TGCAGTGCCCCCGCGTCCGCTCTCGCGCAGAGATATGGCTACACCTTC
CSAPASALAQRYGYTF
>TRBJ1-1|TRBD1|many|TRBV19
TGTGCCAGTAGTGCGCCCAGGGGGCCGGCCACTGAAGCTTTCTTT
CASSAPRGPATEAFF
>TRBJ2-2|-|many|TRBV12-3/TRBV12-4
TGTGCCAGCAGTACCCGCTGGGCCGGCGGGGAGCTGTTTTTT
CASSTRWAGGELFF
>TRBJ2-3|-|-|TRBV7-8
TGTGCCAGCAGCGCCTCCCCCGTGAGCGGGGCCCAGGGGGATACGCAGTATTTT
CASSASPVSGAQGDTQYF
>TRBJ2-2|-|once|TRBV10-3
TGTGCCATCAGTGATACCGGGGGAACCACCGGGGAGCTGTTTTTT
CAISDTGGTTGELFF